The source of this TCR beta chain is a study of blood T cell repertoires in COVID-19. Study-wide background: Nucleic acid was either cDNA or gDNA, and it came from T cells, B-cell-depleted T cells, or PBMCs.

V was trimmed by 2 bases and J by 4 bases, leaving 10 bases between them. This CDR3 has 14 amino acids. CDR1 is SGHDT and CDR2 is YYEEEE in the germline V gene. The protocol was immunoSEQ multiplex PCR, while the TCRdb copy is restricted to in-frame clones and leaves out a portion. Altogether about 90,000 clones are present, 75% to 85% being singletons, with the ten largest covering 10%. The TCR originated in an older woman with acute or convalescent COVID-19. The chain couples TRBV5-6 to TRBJ1-5, with unresolved D. Sequenced material: peripheral blood. In DNA, the CDR3 is TGTGCCAGCAGCTTAAGTCCGGGGAATCAGCCCCAGCATTTT. Translating gives CASSLSPGNQPQHF. The variable domain in full, with the rest retrieved from reference TRBV5-6 and TRBJ1-5, is DAGVTQSPTHLIKTRGQQVTLRCSPKSGHDTVSWYQQALGQGPQFIFQYYEEEERQRGNFPDRFSGHQFPNYSSELNVNALLLGDSALYLCASSLSPGNQPQHFGDGTRLSIL.